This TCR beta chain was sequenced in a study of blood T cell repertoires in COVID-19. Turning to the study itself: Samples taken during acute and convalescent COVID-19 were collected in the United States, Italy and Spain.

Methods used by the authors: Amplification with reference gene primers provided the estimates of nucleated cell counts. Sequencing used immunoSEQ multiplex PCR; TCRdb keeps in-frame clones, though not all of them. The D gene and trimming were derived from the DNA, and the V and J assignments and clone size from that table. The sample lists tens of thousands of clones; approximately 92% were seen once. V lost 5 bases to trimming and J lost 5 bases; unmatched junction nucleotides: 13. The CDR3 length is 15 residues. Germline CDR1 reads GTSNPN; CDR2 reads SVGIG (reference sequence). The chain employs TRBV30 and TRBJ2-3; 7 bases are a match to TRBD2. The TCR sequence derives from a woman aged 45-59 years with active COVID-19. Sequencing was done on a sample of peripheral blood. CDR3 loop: CAWGPGGGRGDTQYF. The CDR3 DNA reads TGTGCCTGGGGCCCCGGCGGTGGGAGGGGAGATACGCAGTATTTT.